The next 29 T cell receptor beta chains were all read from a single sample in a study of T cell clonality in common variable immunodeficiency. Only in-frame clones appear in the TCRdb table, and some are missing; sequencing was by immunoSEQ multiplex PCR. The sample presents roughly 51,000 clones, none singletons. Sequences were obtained from peripheral blood mononuclear cells. The receptors derive from a person aged 18-69 years in good health.

This clone was counted at least ten times. The sequenced fragment ends 3 residues before the CDR3 boundary, so the rest is inferred from the germline J gene. The V call is TRBV2, the J call TRBJ1-5, with D tentatively TRBD1 (5 bases). The germline gives CDR1 SNHLY, CDR2 FYNNEI. Trimming left V 2 bases short and J 5 bases short, with 10 bases between. The length of the CDR3 is 14 residues. The sequenced part of the CDR3 DNA is TGTGCCAGCAGTGAATCAGTGACAGATCAGCCC. Protein: CASSESVTDQP. The CDR3 in its entirety is CASSESVTDQPQHF.

This clone was observed many times. The CDR3 end falls 3 residues outside the read, so it is completed with the germline J gene. This chain connects TRBV2 to TRBJ2-5, with a possible D match to TRBD2 (6 bases). The CDR3 loop spans 14 amino acids. Trimming removed 4 bases from V and 0 bases from J, with 9 bases in between. Per germline, CDR1 SNHLY and CDR2 FYNNEI. The CDR3 bases that were read are TGTGCCAGCAGTGCCCGGGGGTACCAAGAGACC. Its protein is CASSARGYQET. Given in full, the CDR3 is CASSARGYQETQYF.

This clone showed up many times. With the read ending 3 residues before the CDR3 end, the germline J gene is used to fill in that end. The chain has TRBV28 and TRBJ2-3; 14 bases are shared with TRBD2. Germline CDR1 is MDHEN and CDR2 is SYDVKM. The CDR3 has 16 residues. V lost 8 bases to trimming and J lost 8 bases; unmatched junction nucleotides: 12. The DNA read from the CDR3 is TGTGCCAGCTCCTTGGGGTTGGGACTAGCGGGAGTTACG. Translation: CASSLGLGLAGVT. The entire CDR3 sequence reads CASSLGLGLAGVTQYF. Full variable domain (outside the CDR3, taken from reference TRBV28 and TRBJ2-3): DVKVTQSSRYLVKRTGEKVFLECVQDMDHENMFWYRQDPGLGLRLIYFSYDVKMKEKGDIPEGYSVSREKKERFSLILESASTNQTSMYLCASSLGLGLAGVTQYFGPGTRLTVL.

This clone was recorded many times. The read ends 3 residues shy of where the CDR3 ends; the end is completed using the germline J gene. The V call is TRBV20-1, the J call TRBJ2-2; D is ambiguous. The germline gives CDR1 DFQATT, CDR2 SNEGSKA (reference sequence). V was shortened by 0 bases and J by 7 bases, with 9 bases between the two germline ends. The CDR3 sequence is 13 residues long. CDR3 bases read: TGCAGTGCTAGAGAGACCCTAGGCGGGGAG. Protein sequence: CSARETLGGE. The complete CDR3 reads CSARETLGGELFF.

This clone was counted at least ten times. With the read ending 3 residues before the CDR3 end, the germline J gene is used to fill in that end. The chain has TRBV5-1 and TRBJ2-1; 12 bases are shared with TRBD2. Per the germline V gene, CDR1 is SGHRS and CDR2 is YFSETQ. Trimming at V came to 1 base and at J to 1 base, leaving 9 bases not matched to a gene. CDR3 length: 19 amino acids. Incomplete CDR3 DNA: TGCGCCAGCAGCTTGACCGGGACTAGCGGGTTGTGGTCCTACAATGAG. This encodes CASSLTGTSGLWSYNE. The full CDR3 is CASSLTGTSGLWSYNEQFF. Drawing the rest from reference TRBV5-1 and TRBJ2-1, the complete variable domain is KAGVTQTPRYLIKTRGQQVTLSCSPISGHRSVSWYQQTPGQGLQFLFEYFSETQRNKGNFPGRFSGRQFSNSRSEMNVSTLELGDSALYLCASSLTGTSGLWSYNEQFFGPGTRLTVL.

This clone was counted at least ten times. Read data end 3 residues before the CDR3 end; the end is taken from the germline J gene. The rearrangement links TRBV10-3 to TRBJ1-1, with 7 bases that match TRBD1. The V gene's germline CDR1 is ENHRY and CDR2 SYGVKD. The J segment lost 4 bases and the V segment lost 4 bases, leaving 6 bases of the junction unmatched. This CDR3 is 14 amino acids long. CDR3 loop: CAISATGWGTEAFF. Partial CDR3 DNA: TGTGCCATCAGTGCGACAGGGTGGGGCACTGAA.

In its sample, this clone was seen many times. Read data end 3 residues before the CDR3 end; the end is taken from the germline J gene. The chain links TRBV7-9 to TRBJ1-2; D is perhaps TRBD1 (6 bases). The CDR3 sequence is 13 residues long. Germline assignment: CDR1 SEHNR and CDR2 FQNEAQ (reference sequence). Deletions cut 6 bases from V and 1 base from J, with 9 bases between. The CDR3 region is CASRGGDNYGYTF. CDR3 DNA, as far as it was read: TGTGCCAGCAGAGGGGGGGATAACTATGGC.

This clone has only a few counts. The read ends 3 residues before the CDR3 terminus; that terminus is restored from the germline J gene. The J gene is TRBJ2-1, the V gene TRBV7-9; 7 bases agree with TRBD2. The germline CDR1 and CDR2 sequences are SEHNR and FQNEAQ (reference sequence). The CDR3 covers 14 residues. Trimming took 5 bases from V and 8 from J; bases not matched to a gene: 9. The DNA read from the CDR3 is TGTGCCAGCAGCCGGATGGGCGGGAGTGATGAG. As protein: CASSRMGGSDE. The entire CDR3 is CASSRMGGSDEQFF.

This clone was detected many times. The CDR3 goes on 3 residues after the read ends, and that part is filled in from the germline J gene. The gene calls are TRBV20-1 and TRBJ2-7, with D perhaps matching TRBD2 (5 bases). Germline loops: CDR1 DFQATT, CDR2 SNEGSKA (reference sequence). The ends were cut back, 5 bases at V and 3 bases at J, with 11 bases in the middle. The length of the CDR3 is 12 residues. CDR3 sequence reads: CSAQDSDYEQYF. The part of the CDR3 DNA that was read is TGCAGTGCTCAGGACTCCGACTACGAG.

This clone has ten or more counts. The read ends 3 residues early relative to the CDR3; the germline J gene fills the gap. The V gene is TRBV7-2, the J gene TRBJ2-1, with D possibly TRBD1 on 6 matching bases. The V and J ends lost 3 bases and 7 bases respectively, with 13 bases between them. CDR1 and CDR2 (germline): SGHTA, FQGNSA. This CDR3 has 14 residues. CDR3 region: CASSFLRGRNEQFF. The CDR3 DNA, read in part, is TGTGCCAGCAGCTTCCTCAGGGGAAGGAATGAG.

This clone was detected many times. The CDR3 goes on 3 residues after the read ends, and that part is filled in from the germline J gene. This sequence joins TRBV5-1 and TRBJ2-2; perhaps TRBD1 as D (6 bases). V was clipped by 7 bases and J by 9 bases, with 16 bases between them. Germline-derived CDR1 and CDR2 are SGHRS and YFSETQ. The CDR3 is made up of 13 amino acids. The sequenced part of the CDR3 DNA is TGCGCCAGCGGCGACCCAGGGGAGTGGGAG. Translation: CASGDPGEWE. Given in full, the CDR3 is CASGDPGEWELFF.

In this sample, this clone turned up many times. The read halts 3 residues ahead of the CDR3 end, with the missing end drawn from the germline J gene. This chain uses TRBV18 with TRBJ1-1, with D possibly TRBD1 on 5 matching bases. The CDR3 runs 14 residues. With 0 bases removed from V and 4 bases from J, the gap between germline ends came to 9 bases. In germline, CDR1 is KGHSH, CDR2 LQKENI. Incomplete CDR3 DNA: TGTGCCAGCTCACCACCTATAGGGGTCACTGAA. As protein: CASSPPIGVTE. In full, the CDR3 is CASSPPIGVTEAFF.

The sample holds many counts of this clone. The read comes to an end 3 residues before the CDR3 does, leaving the germline J gene to fill in the end. The chain uses TRBV29-1 and TRBJ2-7, with TRBD2 matching 12 bases. Germline CDR1 reads SQVTM; CDR2 reads ANQGSEA. Unmatched junction bases numbered 3, after V lost 4 bases and J lost 2 bases. CDR3 length: 14 amino acids. CDR3 bases read: TGCAGCGTTGGACTAGCGGGAGTTACCTACGAG. Its protein product is CSVGLAGVTYE. The full CDR3 sequence reads CSVGLAGVTYEQYF.

There are many counts of this clone. The read comes to an end 3 residues before the CDR3 does, leaving the germline J gene to fill in the end. The rearrangement joins TRBV7-2 to TRBJ2-2, with D possibly matching TRBD1 (5 bases). The CDR3 sequence is 13 residues long. Trimming removed 3 bases at V and 6 bases at J, with 8 bases between. CDR1 SGHTA and CDR2 FQGNSA come from the germline V gene. CDR3 DNA, as far as it was read: TGTGCCAGCAGCTTCCAGGGTGCCGGGGAG. It yields the protein CASSFQGAGE. The whole CDR3 protein is CASSFQGAGELFF. The full variable domain, with the rest looked up from reference TRBV7-2 and TRBJ2-2, is GAGVSQSPSNKVTEKGKDVELRCDPISGHTALYWYRQSLGQGLEFLIYFQGNSAPDKSGLPSDRFSAERTGGSVSTLTIQRTQQEDSAVYLCASSFQGAGELFFGEGSRLTVL.

The sample holds many counts of this clone. The missing CDR3 end, 3 residues past where the read stops, is filled in from the germline J gene. The chain combines TRBV5-4 with TRBJ2-3, with 7 bases identical to TRBD2. The V gene end was trimmed by 1 base and the J gene end by 3 bases; junction bases not matched to a gene: 8. Per germline, CDR1 SGHNT and CDR2 YYREEE (reference sequence). The CDR3 runs 16 residues. Partial CDR3 DNA: TGTGCCAGCAGCTTGCGTTGGGCGGGAGATACAGATACG. Residues: CASSLRWAGDTDT. The whole CDR3 region reads CASSLRWAGDTDTQYF.

This clone was observed many times. The read ends 3 residues shy of where the CDR3 ends; the end is completed using the germline J gene. The chain has TRBV20-1 and TRBJ2-1; TRBD2 matches 9 bases. The J segment lost 3 bases and the V segment lost 5 bases, leaving 5 bases of the junction unmatched. Per germline, CDR1 DFQATT and CDR2 SNEGSKA (reference sequence). The CDR3 has 14 amino acids. The sequenced part of the CDR3 DNA is TGCAGTGCTCATATAGCGGGAGACTACAATGAG. This codes for CSAHIAGDYNE. The entire CDR3 is CSAHIAGDYNEQFF.

This clone has ten or more counts. Partial CDR3 DNA: TGTGCCAGCAGGGCGGGACTAGCGGGACTGGAGACC. Its protein product is CASRAGLAGLET. The whole CDR3 sequence reads CASRAGLAGLETQYF. V and J are TRBV5-4 and TRBJ2-5; TRBD2 matches 13 bases. The read stops 3 residues short of the end of the CDR3; the missing end is completed from the germline J gene. There are 15 residues in the CDR3. Per germline, CDR1 SGHNT and CDR2 YYREEE (reference sequence). Unmatched junction bases numbered 6, after V lost 5 bases and J lost 5 bases.

Ten or more counts support this clone. The CDR3 is cut off 3 residues early in the read; its end comes from the germline J gene. This sequence joins TRBV19 and TRBJ2-6; TRBD1 agrees at 8 bases. This CDR3 has 16 residues. From germline, CDR1 is LNHDA and CDR2 SQIVND (reference sequence). V gave up 7 bases and J gave up 4 bases; unmatched junction bases: 9. The covered CDR3 bases are TGTGCCAGTACTGTTCAGGGGGCGCCAGGGGCCAACGTC. It specifies CASTVQGAPGANV. The whole CDR3 region reads CASTVQGAPGANVLTF.

This clone was seen many times. Read sequence stops 3 residues before the CDR3 end, and the germline J gene provides the missing end. The rearrangement links TRBV5-1 to TRBJ2-2; TRBD1 matches at 11 bases. CDR3 length equals 15 residues. Trimming cost V 3 bases and J 6 bases; bases outside gene matches: 4. Germline V gene data show CDR1 as SGHRS and CDR2 as YFSETQ. The CDR3 DNA, read in part, is TGCGCCAGCAGCTGGACGGGACAGGGGGCCGGGGAG. This sequence encodes CASSWTGQGAGE. From start to end, the CDR3 is CASSWTGQGAGELFF. Complete variable domain (other parts from reference TRBV5-1 and TRBJ2-2): KAGVTQTPRYLIKTRGQQVTLSCSPISGHRSVSWYQQTPGQGLQFLFEYFSETQRNKGNFPGRFSGRQFSNSRSEMNVSTLELGDSALYLCASSWTGQGAGELFFGEGSRLTVL.

CDR3 sequence: CASSEVPSGNSYDYTF. CDR3 DNA (partial): TGTGCCAGCAGTGAAGTCCCTAGCGGGAACTCCTACGAC. The rearrangement links TRBV6-1 to TRBJ1-2; the D is unclear. The CDR3 end is not reached by the read, which stops 3 residues before it; the germline J gene fills it in. The CDR3 sequence is 16 residues long. Germline V CDR1 and CDR2: MNHNS, SASEGT.

Many counts were recorded for this clone. This CDR3 reads CATRRTANNYGYTF. CDR3 bases read: TGTGCCACCAGACGGACAGCGAATAACTATGGC. The chain uses TRBV19 and TRBJ1-2, with D perhaps TRBD1 (6 bases). The CDR3 end lies 3 residues beyond the end of the read and is filled in from the germline J gene. The germline CDR1 and CDR2 sequences are LNHDA and SQIVND (reference sequence). Trimming cost V 10 bases and J 1 base, with 16 bases left between them. The CDR3 sequence is 14 residues long. Combining the CDR3 with reference TRBV19 and TRBJ1-2 gives the whole variable domain DGGITQSPKYLFRKEGQNVTLSCEQNLNHDAMYWYRQDPGQGLRLIYYSQIVNDFQKGDIAEGYSVSREKKESFPLTVTSAQKNPTAFYLCATRRTANNYGYTFGSGTRLTVV.

This clone was counted ten times or more. The read gets to within 3 residues of the CDR3 end, and the germline J gene fills in the rest. The chain uses TRBV11-2 and TRBJ2-1; 12 bases match TRBD2. The CDR3 extends over 15 amino acids. Germline V lookup: CDR1 SGHAT, CDR2 FQNNGV. V shed 6 bases, J shed 6 bases, and the junction held 6 bases outside the gene matches. This chain's CDR3 is CASRPSSGRGNEQFF. The sequenced CDR3 bases are TGTGCCAGCAGGCCCTCTAGCGGGAGGGGCAATGAG.

This clone was seen ten or more times. The missing CDR3 end, 3 residues past where the read stops, is filled in from the germline J gene. The V gene is TRBV20-1, the J gene TRBJ2-7, with D possibly being TRBD2 (7 bases). Germline V gene lookup returns CDR1 DFQATT and CDR2 SNEGSKA (reference sequence). This CDR3 is 17 amino acids long. Trimming removed 2 bases at V and 2 bases at J, with 22 bases between. The CDR3 loop reads CSARPTIGGGRAYEQYF. The sequenced CDR3 bases are TGCAGTGCTAGACCCACTATAGGGGGGGGGAGAGCCTACGAG.

This clone showed up many times. The CDR3 end is not reached by the read, which stops 3 residues before it; the germline J gene fills it in. The chain has TRBV19 and TRBJ2-1, with TRBD2 identical over 8 bases. In germline, CDR1 is LNHDA, CDR2 SQIVND (reference sequence). The CDR3 is made up of 16 amino acids. Losses at the gene ends were 1 base for V and 6 bases for J; bases not matched to a gene: 8. Incomplete CDR3 DNA: TGTGCCAGTAGTATAGGGAGCGGGAGTCTTGGCAATGAG. This translates into CASSIGSGSLGNE. The entire CDR3 protein reads CASSIGSGSLGNEQFF.

In this sample, this clone turned up many times. Coverage ceases 3 residues before the CDR3 finishes, and the germline J gene fills in the end. V and J are TRBV5-1 and TRBJ2-3; weak D call: TRBD2 (5 bases). The CDR3 is 16 amino acids. CDR1 and CDR2 from the germline V gene are SGHRS and YFSETQ. Trimming cost V 2 bases and J 2 bases, with 15 bases left between them. CDR3 loop: CASSFSGGGSTDTQYF. Partial CDR3 DNA: TGCGCCAGCAGCTTCAGCGGAGGTGGGTCCACAGATACG.

Ten or more counts support this clone. The read ends 3 residues shy of where the CDR3 ends; the end is completed using the germline J gene. V gene TRBV7-3 combines with J gene TRBJ1-5, with 8 bases aligning to TRBD1. V lost 5 bases, J lost 6 bases, and 3 bases stayed unmatched. This CDR3 is 13 amino acids long. CDR1 SGHTA and CDR2 FQGTGA come from the germline V gene. The CDR3 loop is CASSPTGGQPQHF. The sequenced CDR3 bases are TGTGCCAGCAGCCCTACAGGGGGTCAGCCC.

This clone has a count of ten or more. Sequencing ends 3 residues short of the CDR3 end; the germline J gene provides the rest. The V call is TRBV5-6, the J call TRBJ1-5; D is possibly TRBD1 (6 bases). Trimming cost V 4 bases and J 3 bases, with 11 bases left between them. Per germline, CDR1 SGHDT and CDR2 YYEEEE. This CDR3 region has 14 residues. CDR3 amino acids: CASSQTGDNQPQHF. The sequenced part of the CDR3 DNA is TGTGCCAGCAGCCAGACAGGTGACAATCAGCCC.

This clone has at least ten counts. The read gets to within 3 residues of the CDR3 end, and the germline J gene fills in the rest. The genes are TRBV29-1 and TRBJ2-1; 11 nucleotides agree with TRBD2. Germline lookup yields CDR1 SQVTM and CDR2 ANQGSEA. The CDR3 spans 13 residues. J was trimmed by 9 bases and V by 7 bases; bases with no gene match: 8. The sequenced CDR3 bases are TGCAGCGGAACTAGCGGGAGTGTCGGTGAG. Protein sequence: CSGTSGSVGE. The full CDR3 sequence reads CSGTSGSVGEQFF.

Many counts were recorded for this clone. The read ends 3 residues shy of where the CDR3 ends; the end is completed using the germline J gene. The chain couples TRBV12-3 or TRBV12-4 to TRBJ2-5; D may be TRBD1 (5 bases). This CDR3 contains 16 residues. With 6 bases removed from V and 2 bases from J, the gap between germline ends came to 19 bases. CDR3 loop: CASSPKQGRTQETQYF. The covered CDR3 bases are TGTGCCAGCAGCCCGAAGCAGGGCAGGACACAAGAGACC.